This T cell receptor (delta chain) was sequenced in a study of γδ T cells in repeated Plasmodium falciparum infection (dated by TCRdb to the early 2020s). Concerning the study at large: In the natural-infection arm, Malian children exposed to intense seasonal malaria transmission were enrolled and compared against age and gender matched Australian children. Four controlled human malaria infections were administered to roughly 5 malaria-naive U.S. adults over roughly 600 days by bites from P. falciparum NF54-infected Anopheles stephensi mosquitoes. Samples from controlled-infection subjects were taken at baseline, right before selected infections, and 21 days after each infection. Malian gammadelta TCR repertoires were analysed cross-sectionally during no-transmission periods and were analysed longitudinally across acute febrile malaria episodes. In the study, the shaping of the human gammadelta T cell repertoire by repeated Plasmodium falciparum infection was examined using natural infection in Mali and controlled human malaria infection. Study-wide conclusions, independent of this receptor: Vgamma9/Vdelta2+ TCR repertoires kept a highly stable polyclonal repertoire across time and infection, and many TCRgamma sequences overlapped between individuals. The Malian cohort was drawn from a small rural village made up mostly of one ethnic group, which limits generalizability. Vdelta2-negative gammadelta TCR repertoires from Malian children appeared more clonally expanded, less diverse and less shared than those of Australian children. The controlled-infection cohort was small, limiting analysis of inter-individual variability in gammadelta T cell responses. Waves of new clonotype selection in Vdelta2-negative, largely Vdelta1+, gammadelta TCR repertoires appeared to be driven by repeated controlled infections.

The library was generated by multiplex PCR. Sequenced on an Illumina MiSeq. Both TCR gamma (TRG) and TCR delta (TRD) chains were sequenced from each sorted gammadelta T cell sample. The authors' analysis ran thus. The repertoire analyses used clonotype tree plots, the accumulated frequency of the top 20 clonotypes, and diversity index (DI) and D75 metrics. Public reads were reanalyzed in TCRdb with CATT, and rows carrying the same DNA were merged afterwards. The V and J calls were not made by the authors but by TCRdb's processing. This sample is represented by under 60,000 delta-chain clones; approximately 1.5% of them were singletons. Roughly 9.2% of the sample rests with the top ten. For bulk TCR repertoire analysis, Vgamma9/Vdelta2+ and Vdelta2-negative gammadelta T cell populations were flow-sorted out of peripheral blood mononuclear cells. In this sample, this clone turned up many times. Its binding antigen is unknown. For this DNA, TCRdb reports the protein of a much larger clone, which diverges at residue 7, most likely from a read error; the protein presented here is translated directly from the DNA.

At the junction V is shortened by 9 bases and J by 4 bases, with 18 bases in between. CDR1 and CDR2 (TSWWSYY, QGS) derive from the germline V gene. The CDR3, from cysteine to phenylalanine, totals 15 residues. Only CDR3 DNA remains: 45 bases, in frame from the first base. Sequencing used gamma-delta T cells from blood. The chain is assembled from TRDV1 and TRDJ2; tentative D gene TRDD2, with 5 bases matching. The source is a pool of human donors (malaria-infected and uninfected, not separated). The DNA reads TGTGCTCTGACCTACGAAGAGATATCGACAGCACAACTCTTCTTT. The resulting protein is CALTYEEISTAQLFF.